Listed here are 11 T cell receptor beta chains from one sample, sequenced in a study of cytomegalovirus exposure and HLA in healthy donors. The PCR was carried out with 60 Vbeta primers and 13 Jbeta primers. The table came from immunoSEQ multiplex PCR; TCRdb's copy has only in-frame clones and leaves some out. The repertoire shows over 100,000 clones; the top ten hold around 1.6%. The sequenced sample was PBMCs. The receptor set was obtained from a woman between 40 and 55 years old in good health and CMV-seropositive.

The CDR3 sequence is CSASFLGEAFF. The CDR3 DNA follows: TGCAGTGCTAGTTTTCTAGGTGAAGCTTTCTTT. The V and J genes are TRBV20-1 and TRBJ1-1; D gene ambiguous. CDR1 is DFQATT, CDR2 SNEGSKA, per germline (reference sequence). CDR3 length: 11 amino acids. Trimming took 3 bases from V and 7 from J, leaving 9 bases between them.

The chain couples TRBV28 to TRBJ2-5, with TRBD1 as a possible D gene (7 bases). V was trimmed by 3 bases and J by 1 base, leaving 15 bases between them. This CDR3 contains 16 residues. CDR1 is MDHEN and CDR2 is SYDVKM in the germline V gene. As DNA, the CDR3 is TGTGCCAGCAGTTTTGGGTGGCAGGGGGGCCAAGAGACCCAGTACTTC. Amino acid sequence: CASSFGWQGGQETQYF.

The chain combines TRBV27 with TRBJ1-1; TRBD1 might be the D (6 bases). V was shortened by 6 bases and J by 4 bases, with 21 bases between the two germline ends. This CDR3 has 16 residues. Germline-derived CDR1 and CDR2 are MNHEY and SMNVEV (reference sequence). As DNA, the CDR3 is TGTGCCAGCAGCCGCACCCCCAGGGGCGCCGGCACTGAAGCTTTCTTT. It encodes CASSRTPRGAGTEAFF.

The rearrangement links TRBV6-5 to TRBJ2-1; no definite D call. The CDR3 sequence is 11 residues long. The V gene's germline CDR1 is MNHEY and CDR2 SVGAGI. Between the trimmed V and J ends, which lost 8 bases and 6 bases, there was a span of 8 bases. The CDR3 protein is CASLSGNEQFF. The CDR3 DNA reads TGTGCCAGCTTGAGTGGCAATGAGCAGTTCTTC.

CDR3 DNA sequence: TGCGCCAGCAGCCTTGAAGGATCCCCAGGGGCCGGCACAGATACGCAGTATTTT. Its protein product is CASSLEGSPGAGTDTQYF. The J gene is TRBJ2-3, the V gene TRBV5-1; a possible D gene is TRBD1 (6 bases). The CDR3 is 18 residues long. The ends were cut back, 4 bases at V and 1 base at J, with 22 bases in the middle. CDR1 and CDR2 (germline): SGHRS, YFSETQ.

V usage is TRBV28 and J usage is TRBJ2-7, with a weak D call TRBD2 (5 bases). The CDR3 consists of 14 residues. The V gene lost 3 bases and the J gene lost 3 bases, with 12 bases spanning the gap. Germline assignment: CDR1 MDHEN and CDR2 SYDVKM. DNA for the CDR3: TGTGCCAGCAGTTTTGAGGGTGCCTACTACGAGCAGTACTTC. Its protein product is CASSFEGAYYEQYF.

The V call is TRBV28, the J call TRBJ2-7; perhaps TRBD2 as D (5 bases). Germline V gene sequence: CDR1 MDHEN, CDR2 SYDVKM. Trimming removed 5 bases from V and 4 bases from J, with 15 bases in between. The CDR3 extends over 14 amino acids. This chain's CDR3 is CASSSDPGTYEQYF. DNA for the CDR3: TGTGCCAGCAGTAGTGATCCGGGAACATACGAGCAGTACTTC.

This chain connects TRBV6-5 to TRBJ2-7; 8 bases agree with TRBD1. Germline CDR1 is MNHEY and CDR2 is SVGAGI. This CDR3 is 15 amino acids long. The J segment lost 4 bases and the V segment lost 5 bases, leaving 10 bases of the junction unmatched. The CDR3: CASSRQDRAKYEQYF. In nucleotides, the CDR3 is TGTGCCAGCAGTAGACAGGACAGGGCTAAGTACGAGCAGTACTTC.

Here the CDR3 DNA reads TGTGCCAGTAGTATGCCACAGGGATCTAACAATCAGCCCCAGCATTTT. Its translation is CASSMPQGSNNQPQHF. The chain recombines TRBV19 with TRBJ1-5; D might be TRBD1 (6 bases). This CDR3 has 16 amino acids. Trimming cost V 3 bases and J 3 bases, with 15 bases left between them. CDR1 is LNHDA, CDR2 SQIVND, per germline (reference sequence).

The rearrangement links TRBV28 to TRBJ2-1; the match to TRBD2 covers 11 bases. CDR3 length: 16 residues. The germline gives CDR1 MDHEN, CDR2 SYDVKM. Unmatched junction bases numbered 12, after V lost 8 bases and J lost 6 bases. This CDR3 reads CASAGGWTSGLNEQFF. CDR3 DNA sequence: TGTGCCAGCGCAGGGGGCTGGACTAGCGGGCTCAATGAGCAGTTCTTC.

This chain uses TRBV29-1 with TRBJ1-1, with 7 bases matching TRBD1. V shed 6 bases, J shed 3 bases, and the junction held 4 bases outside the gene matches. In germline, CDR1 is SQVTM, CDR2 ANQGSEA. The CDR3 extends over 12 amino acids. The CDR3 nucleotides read TGCAGCGTCGGACAGGCCTACACTGAAGCTTTCTTT. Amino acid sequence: CSVGQAYTEAFF.